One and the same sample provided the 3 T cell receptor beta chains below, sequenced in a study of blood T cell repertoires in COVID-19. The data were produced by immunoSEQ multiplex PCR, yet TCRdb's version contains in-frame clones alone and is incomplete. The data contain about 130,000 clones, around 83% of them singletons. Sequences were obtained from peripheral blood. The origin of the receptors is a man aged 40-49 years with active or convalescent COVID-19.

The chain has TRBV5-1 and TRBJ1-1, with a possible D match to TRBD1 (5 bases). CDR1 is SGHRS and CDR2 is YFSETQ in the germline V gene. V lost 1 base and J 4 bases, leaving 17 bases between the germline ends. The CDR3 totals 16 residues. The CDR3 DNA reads TGCGCCAGCAGCTTGTCGTGGGGGGGTACCGCCACTGAAGCTTTCTTT. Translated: CASSLSWGGTATEAFF.

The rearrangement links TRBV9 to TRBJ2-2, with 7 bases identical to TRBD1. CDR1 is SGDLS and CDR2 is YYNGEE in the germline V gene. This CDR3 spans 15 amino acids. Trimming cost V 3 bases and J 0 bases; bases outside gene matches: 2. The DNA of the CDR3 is TGTGCCAGCAGCGCGACAGGGACGAACACCGGGGAGCTGTTTTTT. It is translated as CASSATGTNTGELFF.

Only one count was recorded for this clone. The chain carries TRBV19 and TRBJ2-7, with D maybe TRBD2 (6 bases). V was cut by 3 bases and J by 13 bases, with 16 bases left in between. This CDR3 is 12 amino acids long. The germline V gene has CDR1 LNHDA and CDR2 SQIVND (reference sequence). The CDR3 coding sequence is TGTGCCAGTAGTATTGCCTGGGGGAGGCAATACTTC. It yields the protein CASSIAWGRQYF.